This entry concerns a single T cell receptor (beta chain). Its antigen is as yet unknown. The data originate from a study of STAT5B mutations in CD4+ large granular lymphocyte leukemia. Study results and limitations: TRBV06-family usage was enriched in top patient clones (8/27) versus controls (2/35).

The assay was run at survey level. TCRdb's table, derived via immunoSEQ multiplex PCR, lists solely in-frame clones and lacks some. The sample has 30,000 to 40,000 clones, approximately 90% seen once; the top ten hold less than 3.5%. This CDR3 has 16 amino acids. V was pared by 2 bases and J by 5 bases, with 18 bases between. The germline gives CDR1 SGHDN, CDR2 FVKESK. The receptor was derived from a human donor in good health. The sequenced material came from CD4+ T cells from blood buffy coats. The V gene is TRBV14, the J gene TRBJ2-5, with a possible D match to TRBD2 (6 bases). CDR3 in amino acids: CASSQRSGVGDETQYF. CDR3 coding DNA: TGTGCCAGCAGCCAACGCTCGGGGGTTGGTGACGAGACCCAGTACTTC. The full variable domain, in which reference TRBV14 and TRBJ2-5 provide the parts outside the CDR3, is EAGVTQFPSHSVIEKGQTVTLRCDPISGHDNLYWYRRVMGKEIKFLLHFVKESKQDESGMPNNRFLAERTGGTYSTLKVQPAELEDSGVYFCASSQRSGVGDETQYFGPGTRLLVL.